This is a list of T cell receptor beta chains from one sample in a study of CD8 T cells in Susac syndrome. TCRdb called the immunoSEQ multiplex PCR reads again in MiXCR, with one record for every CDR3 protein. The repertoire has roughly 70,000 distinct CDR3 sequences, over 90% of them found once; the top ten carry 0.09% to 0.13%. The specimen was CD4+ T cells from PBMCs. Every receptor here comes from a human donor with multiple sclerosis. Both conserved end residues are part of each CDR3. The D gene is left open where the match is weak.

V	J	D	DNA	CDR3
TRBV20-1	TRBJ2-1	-	TGCAGTGCTAGGGTCAGGGGCCAAAGCTCCTACAATGAGCAGTTCTTC	CSARVRGQSSYNEQFF
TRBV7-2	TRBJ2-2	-	TGTGCCAGCAGCACCCGGGACTTCGCGAACACCGGGGAGCTGTTTTTT	CASSTRDFANTGELFF
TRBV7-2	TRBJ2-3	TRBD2	TGTGCCAGCAGCTTAAGTCTCGGGGGGGACGGAACAGATACGCAGTATTTT	CASSLSLGGDGTDTQYF
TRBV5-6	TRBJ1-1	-	TGTGCCAGCAGCTTGGTGACACCCCGAGAGGCTGAAGCTTTCTTT	CASSLVTPREAEAFF
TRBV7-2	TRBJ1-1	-	TGTGCCAGCAGCATTAACCAGGGAGGACGCGCTGAAGCTTTCTTT	CASSINQGGRAEAFF
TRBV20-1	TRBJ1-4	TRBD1	TGCAGTGCTAGACCCCCGACAGGGTTAGGGGAAAAACTGTTTTTT	CSARPPTGLGEKLFF
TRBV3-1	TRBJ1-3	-	TGTGCCAGCAGCCAAGATATATCGGTACTCTCTGGAAACACCATATATTTT	CASSQDISVLSGNTIYF
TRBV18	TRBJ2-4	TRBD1	TGTGCCAGCTCACCAGCGACCGGGACAGCAAACATTCAGTACTTC	CASSPATGTANIQYF
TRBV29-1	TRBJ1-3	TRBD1	TGCAGCGGGGCGGACAGGGCTGGAAACACCATATATTTT	CSGADRAGNTIYF
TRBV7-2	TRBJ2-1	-	TGTGCCAGCAGCTTATCTGGGGGAATTTCCTACAATGAGCAGTTCTTC	CASSLSGGISYNEQFF
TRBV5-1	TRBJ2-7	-	TGCGCCAGCAGCTTCGGGGGAATGTCCTACGAGCAGTACTTC	CASSFGGMSYEQYF
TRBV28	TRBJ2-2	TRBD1	TGTGCCAGCAGTTTAATTAGGGACAGATACACCGGGGAGCTGTTTTTT	CASSLIRDRYTGELFF
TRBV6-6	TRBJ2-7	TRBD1	TGTGCCAGCAAAGGACAGGGGGCCGACGAGCAGTACTTC	CASKGQGADEQYF
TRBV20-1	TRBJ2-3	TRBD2	TGCAGTGCTAGGGCTGAGCGGGGAGGCACAGATACGCAGTATTTT	CSARAERGGTDTQYF
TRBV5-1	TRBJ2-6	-	TGCGCCAGCAGCTTAAACCCCAGCTCTGGGGCCAACGTCCTGACTTTC	CASSLNPSSGANVLTF